This T cell receptor (beta chain) derives from a study of cytomegalovirus exposure and HLA in healthy donors. Whole-study context: Early released data comprised approximately 85 million unique TCRs from HLA-typed donors.

Study-wide findings and caveats: Reports described diagnosis of cytomegalovirus status by the classifier as highly specific and sensitive. The Asian-associated ancestry cluster reportedly had fewer N-insertions than the approximately 630-donor mean in a later analysis.

The CDR3 covers 15 residues. V dropped 1 base and J dropped 8; count of bases not matched to a gene: 8. Germline-derived CDR1 and CDR2 are LNHDA and SQIVND (reference sequence). Points on this clone: No antigen is known for it.

A multiplex PCR was run with 60 Vbeta primers and 13 Jbeta primers. Profiled with immunoSEQ multiplex PCR; TCRdb holds only in-frame clones, not every one. The sample has about 200,000 clones; about 80% are singletons. The sample taken for sequencing was PBMCs. The source is a woman aged 40 to 50 in good health and CMV-seronegative. The rearrangement links TRBV19 to TRBJ2-1, with 7 bases aligning to TRBD2. The CDR3 loop reads CASSIGAGEGDEQFF. The CDR3, as DNA: TGTGCCAGTAGTATAGGTGCGGGAGAAGGAGATGAGCAGTTCTTC.